This T cell receptor beta chain was retrieved from a study of blood T cell repertoires in COVID-19. This CDR3 is 15 amino acids long. Germline CDR1 is MNHNS and CDR2 is SASEGT. Trimming stripped 0 bases from V and 5 bases from J, with 10 bases between. Clinical histories supplied by participants themselves formed the basis of cohort assignment. TCRdb keeps only in-frame clones here, not all; method: immunoSEQ multiplex PCR. The data show hundreds of thousands of clones, 84% seen once. This clonotype was sampled from a man aged 30 to 45 with acute COVID-19. The rearrangement links TRBV6-1 to TRBJ2-2, with D possibly being TRBD2 (6 bases). The sequencing input was PBMCs or T cells enriched from blood (not recorded which). The CDR3 bases are TGTGCCAGCAGTGAAGCGCCGGGGGAGACCGGGGAGCTGTTTTTT. Translated, it gives CASSEAPGETGELFF.